This T cell receptor (beta chain) was documented in a study of human versus mouse CDR3 diversity and MHC coevolution. CDR3 length equals 15 residues. Trimming shortened V by 5 bases and J by 2 bases, and 13 bases separated the two germline ends. Germline V gene data show CDR1 as MNHNY and CDR2 as SVGAGI (reference sequence). On this clone: Its antigen is undetermined.

Clones were sequenced by immunoSEQ multiplex PCR, and TCRdb holds only the in-frame ones, with some missing. The sample records tens of thousands of clones, roughly 94% being singletons. Cells were CD45RO-negative CD62L-positive naive CD4 T cells sorted from PBMCs. Study conclusions and caveats: Clonal inequality was lowest in two of the three human donors.

The sequence derives from a person aged 55 to 69 in good health. The rearrangement joins TRBV6-6 to TRBJ1-5; perhaps TRBD1 as D (5 bases). Sequences were obtained from naive CD4+ T cells from blood. The subset is: CD45RO-negative CD62L-positive naive CD4 T cells. The CDR3 reads CASSPTGRGNQPQHF. The CDR3 region has the DNA TGTGCCAGCAGTCCCACGGGCAGGGGCAATCAGCCCCAGCATTTT.